This is a list of T cell receptor beta chains from one sample in a study of cytomegalovirus exposure and HLA in healthy donors. Sequencing used immunoSEQ multiplex PCR; TCRdb keeps in-frame clones, though not all of them. Among roughly 140,000 clones, 65% to 85% were seen once, and the ten largest hold 4.3%. Sequencing was performed on PBMCs. The source of these receptors is a woman aged 40 to 49 in good health and CMV-seropositive. CDR3s include the opening cysteine and the closing phenylalanine or tryptophan. Each record gives: V gene, D gene, CDR3 length, clone size, J gene, CDR3 protein, CDR3 DNA. The D gene is left open where the match is weak. Clone size appears in some rows only: once, few, many, or a class for an expanded clone.

TRBV27,-,13,-,TRBJ2-3,CASSSGGTDTQYF,TGTGCCAGCAGTTCGGGGGGCACAGATACGCAGTATTTT
TRBV2,-,12,-,TRBJ1-1,CASSEQVGEAFF,TGTGCCAGCAGTGAACAGGTAGGAGAAGCTTTCTTT
TRBV28,TRBD2,18,-,TRBJ2-3,CASSLDIAGAPGTDTQYF,TGTGCCAGCAGTTTAGATATAGCGGGAGCGCCTGGCACAGATACGCAGTATTTT
TRBV6-4,-,13,-,TRBJ1-2,CASSDFGGGGYTF,TGTGCCAGCAGTGACTTTGGGGGCGGTGGCTACACCTTC
TRBV5-1,TRBD1,14,once,TRBJ1-1,CASSLGQAGTEAFF,TGCGCCAGCAGCCTGGGACAGGCCGGTACTGAAGCTTTCTTT
TRBV28,TRBD1,15,-,TRBJ1-5,CASSLRTGYHQPQHF,TGTGCCAGCAGTTTGAGGACAGGGTACCATCAGCCCCAGCATTTT
TRBV30,-,14,-,TRBJ2-1,CAWSLVGGVNEQFF,TGTGCCTGGAGCCTCGTAGGGGGGGTTAATGAGCAGTTCTTC
TRBV27,-,14,-,TRBJ2-7,CASSTRTYPYEQYF,TGTGCCAGCAGTACCCGGACATATCCCTACGAGCAGTACTTC
TRBV18,-,17,-,TRBJ1-2,CASSPSGRSGANYGYTF,TGTGCCAGCTCACCAAGCGGAAGGTCAGGCGCTAACTATGGCTACACCTTC
TRBV7-3,-,14,-,TRBJ2-3,CASSLGGGGDTQYF,TGTGCCAGCAGCTTGGGAGGGGGAGGAGATACGCAGTATTTT
TRBV28,-,12,-,TRBJ1-2,CASRSGEPGYTF,TGTGCCAGCAGATCGGGGGAACCTGGCTACACCTTC
TRBV2,-,12,-,TRBJ2-7,CASSETAYEQYF,TGTGCCAGCAGTGAAACGGCCTACGAGCAGTACTTC
TRBV6-6,TRBD1,15,-,TRBJ1-2,CASSYLDRANYGYTF,TGTGCCAGCAGTTACCTGGACAGGGCTAACTATGGCTACACCTTC
TRBV28,TRBD2,15,-,TRBJ2-7,CASALAGAQIYEQYF,TGTGCCAGCGCTTTAGCGGGGGCGCAGATCTACGAGCAGTACTTC
TRBV10-3,TRBD2,16,-,TRBJ2-2,CAISVRTSGEAGELFF,TGTGCCATCAGTGTACGAACTAGCGGGGAAGCCGGGGAGCTGTTTTTT
TRBV6-1,TRBD2,13,-,TRBJ2-7,CATQSGSSYEQYF,TGTGCCACCCAGAGCGGGAGTTCCTACGAGCAGTACTTC
TRBV7-2,-,12,-,TRBJ2-1,CASSLPNYEQFF,TGTGCCAGCAGCCTACCCAACTATGAGCAGTTCTTC
TRBV6-5,-,12,-,TRBJ2-3,CASSGLEDTQYF,TGTGCCAGCAGCGGACTCGAAGATACGCAGTATTTT
TRBV30,-,12,-,TRBJ1-1,CAYSRRATEAFF,TGTGCCTACTCCAGGAGGGCCACTGAAGCTTTCTTT
TRBV13,TRBD2,15,-,TRBJ2-4,CASSPRNSGENIQYF,TGTGCCAGCAGCCCGAGGAATAGCGGGGAAAACATTCAGTACTTC
TRBV19,-,13,once,TRBJ1-6,CATSDGGASPLHF,TGTGCCACTTCGGACGGAGGTGCTTCACCCCTCCACTTT
TRBV19,TRBD1,12,few,TRBJ2-5,CASSRQGQTQYF,TGTGCCAGTAGTAGACAGGGACAGACCCAGTACTTC
TRBV4-3,-,16,-,TRBJ1-4,CASSQGSRGKNEKLFF,TGCGCCAGCAGCCAAGGGTCAAGAGGGAAGAATGAAAAACTGTTTTTT
TRBV15,-,16,-,TRBJ2-1,CATSRDHRVLSNEQFF,TGTGCCACCAGCAGAGACCACAGGGTTCTTAGCAATGAGCAGTTCTTC
TRBV5-3,TRBD2,16,-,TRBJ2-3,CARSFSQRDYTDTQYF,TGTGCCAGAAGCTTCAGCCAGCGGGACTACACAGATACGCAGTATTTT
TRBV5-6,-,14,-,TRBJ1-4,CASSLAGRAEKLFF,TGTGCCAGCAGCTTGGCTGGGCGGGCGGAAAAACTGTTTTTT
TRBV25-1,-,12,-,TRBJ1-3,CASRSSGNTIYF,TGTGCCAGCAGGAGCTCTGGAAACACCATATATTTT
TRBV30,-,12,-,TRBJ2-2,CAWSVSGRQLFF,TGTGCCTGGAGTGTAAGCGGAAGGCAGCTGTTTTTT
TRBV28,-,14,-,TRBJ1-4,CASSSGQMYEKLFF,TGTGCCAGCAGTTCCGGACAGATGTATGAAAAACTGTTTTTT
TRBV9,-,13,once,TRBJ2-1,CASSVEVVGEQFF,TGTGCCAGCAGCGTAGAGGTAGTGGGCGAGCAGTTCTTC
TRBV27,TRBD2,15,-,TRBJ2-3,CASSQLAGVQDTQYF,TGTGCCAGCAGCCAGCTAGCGGGAGTTCAAGATACGCAGTATTTT
TRBV30,TRBD2,13,-,TRBJ2-1,CAWSQLAGSEQFF,TGTGCCTGGAGTCAACTAGCGGGATCTGAGCAGTTCTTC
TRBV28,TRBD1,15,few,TRBJ1-1,CASSYTGTGETEAFF,TGTGCCAGCAGTTACACCGGGACAGGGGAAACTGAAGCTTTCTTT
TRBV2,-,13,-,TRBJ1-5,CASSYRDDQPQHF,TGTGCCAGCAGTTACAGGGACGATCAGCCCCAGCATTTT
TRBV5-4,TRBD2,16,-,TRBJ2-4,CASSSRRTSGKDIQYF,TGTGCCAGCAGCTCCCGACGGACTAGCGGGAAGGACATTCAGTACTTC
TRBV15,TRBD2,15,-,TRBJ2-1,CATRREGNSYNEQFF,TGTGCCACCAGGAGGGAGGGGAACTCCTACAATGAGCAGTTCTTC
TRBV30,TRBD2,13,-,TRBJ2-7,CAWRLAGAHEQYF,TGTGCCTGGAGGCTAGCGGGAGCTCACGAGCAGTACTTC
TRBV4-1,-,15,few,TRBJ2-7,CASSQDRGVAYEQYF,TGCGCCAGCAGCCAAGACAGGGGTGTAGCCTACGAGCAGTACTTC
TRBV4-1,TRBD2,18,-,TRBJ2-1,CASSQDPFTGGRYNEQFF,TGCGCCAGCAGCCAAGACCCCTTCACGGGGGGAAGGTACAATGAGCAGTTCTTC
TRBV10-1,TRBD2,17,-,TRBJ2-7,CASSESRPGRVRHEQYF,TGCGCCAGCAGTGAGTCGCGGCCGGGGAGGGTAAGGCACGAGCAGTACTTC